One and the same sample provided the 15 T cell receptor beta chains below, sequenced in a study of vaccination and CD4 T cells after COVID-19. Treatment here: roughly 10-day PBMC culture with coronavirus spike peptide pools or control peptides (ViraFEST assay). Harvesting of the unexposed donor's CD4+ T cells predated the COVID-19 pandemic (2011-2018). An Oncomine TCR Beta short-read assay was used to sequence the DNA from cultured CD4+ T cells. TCRdb reprocessed the PCR reads with MiXCR, giving one entry per CDR3 protein. This sample has approximately 2,000 distinct CDR3 sequences, with 15% to 20% found just once. These TCRs are of unknown antigen specificity. Input material: CD4+ T cells from blood, cultured in vitro. All receptors derive from a human donor in good health.

The CDR3 protein is CASSLGTSGRTDTQYF. Here the CDR3 DNA reads TGTGCCAGCAGCTTAGGGACTAGCGGGAGGACAGATACGCAGTATTTT. This chain links TRBV11-3 with TRBJ2-3; 14 bases align to TRBD2. Germline V gene sequence: CDR1 SGHNT, CDR2 YENEEA. The V and J ends lost 1 base and 3 bases, in that order; junction bases with no gene match: 0. The CDR3 contains 16 residues.

Regarding this clonotype: Since a much larger clone is just one base distant, this may be a read error. This chain uses TRBV6-1 with TRBJ1-2; D is unresolved. The CDR3 has 15 amino acids. The V gene's germline CDR1 is MNHNS and CDR2 SASEGT. CDR3 in DNA: TGTGTCAGCAGCTCCGACTCATCCGCTGGCTATGGCTACACCTTC. Translated, it gives CVSSSDSSAGYGYTF.

The V and J genes are TRBV7-9 and TRBJ1-3; the D is unclear. CDR1 is SEHNR, CDR2 FQNEAQ, per germline (reference sequence). CDR3 size: 14 residues. V was trimmed by 3 bases and J by 4 bases, leaving 10 bases between them. CDR3 sequence reads: CASSFSGRGNTIYF. The CDR3 region has the DNA TGTGCCAGCAGCTTTTCCGGGCGCGGAAACACCATATATTTT.

The table lists this clonotype with a few counts. V is TRBV28 and J is TRBJ2-5, with 8 bases fitting TRBD2. The CDR3 covers 14 residues. Germline trimming cut 8 bases from V and 5 bases from J; bases unmatched to any gene: 10. Germline V gene sequence: CDR1 MDHEN, CDR2 SYDVKM. CDR3 loop: CASEPGGAKETQYF. The DNA of the CDR3 is TGTGCCAGCGAACCGGGGGGGGCGAAGGAGACCCAGTACTTC.

This clonotype was seen a single time. The V and J genes are TRBV20-1 and TRBJ2-7; weak D call: TRBD1 (7 bases). V shed 6 bases and J shed 0 bases, with 12 bases lying between them. The CDR3 loop spans 13 amino acids. The germline V gene encodes CDR1 DFQATT and CDR2 SNEGSKA (reference sequence). The CDR3 here is CSAAGQNSYEQYF. CDR3 DNA sequence: TGCAGTGCCGCGGGACAGAACTCCTACGAGCAGTACTTC.

This clonotype is termed medium-sized. This sequence joins TRBV10-3 and TRBJ2-5; 11 nucleotides align to TRBD2. The CDR3 has 16 residues. Losses at the gene ends were 1 base for V and 1 base for J; bases not matched to a gene: 2. Germline V gene sequence: CDR1 ENHRY, CDR2 SYGVKD. CDR3 region: CAISEFLAGGQETQYF. CDR3 nucleotides: TGTGCCATCAGTGAGTTCCTAGCGGGGGGCCAAGAGACCCAGTACTTC.

This sequence joins TRBV11-3 and TRBJ2-7; D possibly corresponds to TRBD1 (5 bases). Germline lookup yields CDR1 SGHNT and CDR2 YENEEA. This CDR3 comprises 16 residues. V lost 0 bases and J lost 7, with 19 bases in between. In nucleotides, the CDR3 is TGTGCCAGCAGCTTAGAGGCAACAGGAAGTACGAGGGAGCAGTACTTC. This codes for CASSLEATGSTREQYF.

This clonotype has just a few counts. The chain employs TRBV4-2 and TRBJ2-1, with 7 nucleotides matching TRBD2. The V gene's germline CDR1 is LGHNA and CDR2 YNFKEQ. This CDR3 is built from 17 residues. J was trimmed by 5 bases and V by 4 bases; bases with no gene match: 14. For the CDR3, the DNA is TGTGCCAGCAGCCCCCGGCCGGCAGGACTAGACAACAATGAGCAGTTCTTC. As protein: CASSPRPAGLDNNEQFF.

J is TRBJ1-1 and V is TRBV5-6, with 7 bases fitting TRBD1. The CDR3 consists of 15 residues. J lost 2 bases, V lost 4 bases, and 8 bases had no gene match. The germline gives CDR1 SGHDT, CDR2 YYEEEE. The CDR3 nucleotides read TGTGCCAGCAGCCGTCCGGGACAGCAAAACACTGAAGCTTTCTTT. Translation gives CASSRPGQQNTEAFF.

This clonotype was counted a single time. V usage is TRBV14 and J usage is TRBJ1-1; TRBD1 matches at 7 bases. This CDR3 is built from 14 residues. Trimming removed 4 bases from V and 5 bases from J; junction bases left unmatched: 7. The germline V gene has CDR1 SGHDN and CDR2 FVKESK. In nucleotides, the CDR3 is TGTGCCAGCAGCCTCCAACAGGGGAAAACTGAAGCTTTCTTT. Translating it yields CASSLQQGKTEAFF.

This clonotype is medium-sized within its sample. This chain uses TRBV18 with TRBJ1-2; D uncertain. Per germline, CDR1 KGHSH and CDR2 LQKENI. The V end lost 1 base, the J end lost 2 bases, and 11 bases lay between the germline ends. CDR3 size: 15 residues. The CDR3 bases are TGTGCCAGCTCACCACAGGAAGGAGTAAACTATGGCTACACCTTC. Translated: CASSPQEGVNYGYTF.

In this sample, this clonotype is medium-sized. This chain connects TRBV20-1 to TRBJ1-5; 7 positions match TRBD1. The CDR3 sequence is 15 residues long. V shed 6 bases, J shed 5 bases, and the junction held 13 bases outside the gene matches. The V gene's germline CDR1 is DFQATT and CDR2 SNEGSKA (reference sequence). The CDR3 coding sequence is TGCAGTGCCGTATCCGGGACAGTTAAGGATCAGCCCCAGCATTTT. This codes for CSAVSGTVKDQPQHF.

This clonotype was recorded a few times. V and J are TRBV20-1 and TRBJ2-1, with TRBD2 matching 10 bases. Trimming took 6 bases from V and 2 from J; bases not matched to a gene: 4. There are 14 residues in the CDR3. Per the germline V gene, CDR1 is DFQATT and CDR2 is SNEGSKA (reference sequence). The CDR3 region is CSAQLAGAYNEQFF. The CDR3 bases are TGCAGTGCCCAGCTAGCGGGAGCCTACAATGAGCAGTTCTTC.

This clonotype was observed a handful of times. V and J are TRBV5-4 and TRBJ2-5; possibly TRBD2 for D (6 bases). Deletions cut 2 bases from V and 4 bases from J, with 12 bases between. The CDR3 runs to 14 residues. Per germline, CDR1 SGHNT and CDR2 YYREEE (reference sequence). The CDR3 spells CASSFRTTPETQYF. DNA for the CDR3: TGTGCCAGCAGCTTTCGGACTACTCCAGAGACCCAGTACTTC.

This clonotype was counted between two and nine times. The chain employs TRBV2 and TRBJ2-7, with 8 bases matching TRBD1. With 6 bases clipped from V and 2 bases from J, the junction kept 9 bases outside the gene matches. This CDR3 spans 15 amino acids. Germline V lookup: CDR1 SNHLY, CDR2 FYNNEI. CDR3 coding DNA: TGTGCCAGCAGCGCCGGGACAGGAATGACCTACGAGCAGTACTTC. Protein: CASSAGTGMTYEQYF. Full variable domain (remainder filled in from reference TRBV2 and TRBJ2-7): EPEVTQTPSHQVTQMGQEVILRCVPISNHLYFYWYRQILGQKVEFLVSFYNNEISEKSEIFDDQFSVERPDGSNFTLKIRSTKLEDSAMYFCASSAGTGMTYEQYFGPGTRLTVT.